This TCR beta chain emerged from a study of post-analysis software for immune sequencing data. V trimming: 3 bases; J trimming: 8 bases; junction bases outside the gene matches: 9. The CDR3 consists of 15 residues. CDR1 and CDR2 (germline): MNHEY, SVGEGT. Points from the study as a whole: With TRBV5-6, TRBV5-1 and TRBV20-1 included, a handful of TRBV segments were more frequent in patients than in controls.

Sequencing libraries made from TCR beta cDNA carried unique molecular identifiers. TCRdb re-analysed the PCR reads in MiXCR, keeping a single row per CDR3 protein. The profile covers 750,000 to 950,000 distinct CDR3 sequences, with roughly 50% appearing a single time and around 4.5% taken by the ten largest. Regarding this clonotype: Its antigen is as yet unknown.

Sequenced sample: blood. The V call is TRBV6-2 or TRBV6-3, the J call TRBJ2-1; TRBD2 matches at 8 bases. The sequence derives from a girl aged 10-17 years with multiple sclerosis. The CDR3 DNA is TGTGCCAGCAGTTATCCGGGGGGGCCGCGCGATGAGCAGTTCTTC. As protein: CASSYPGGPRDEQFF.